A selection of T cell receptor beta chains follows, all from one sample in a study of blood T cell repertoires in COVID-19. Sequencing used immunoSEQ multiplex PCR; TCRdb keeps in-frame clones, though not all of them. The data show over 200,000 clones, over 75% seen once. Sequencing was carried out using PBMCs or T cells enriched from blood (not recorded which). The source is a man aged 18 to 35 who had recovered from COVID-19. CDR3s include the opening cysteine and the closing phenylalanine or tryptophan. D genes are given only for firm matches. A clone size is listed for some rows: how often the clone was seen (once, few, many), or a class if it is expanded.

v_call: TRBV7-6; clone_size: NA; d_call: NA; j_call: TRBJ2-7; cdr3_nt: TGTGCCAGCAGCTTAGGGGCAGGATCCTACGAGCAGTACTTC; cdr3_aa: CASSLGAGSYEQYF
v_call: TRBV2; clone_size: NA; d_call: NA; j_call: TRBJ2-7; cdr3_nt: TGTGCCAGCAGTGACCACAACGAATACGAGCAGTACTTC; cdr3_aa: CASSDHNEYEQYF
v_call: TRBV19; clone_size: NA; d_call: NA; j_call: TRBJ1-3; cdr3_nt: TGTGCCAGTACCTTGGAAGGGGCTGGAAACACCATATATTTT; cdr3_aa: CASTLEGAGNTIYF
v_call: TRBV9; clone_size: NA; d_call: NA; j_call: TRBJ1-1; cdr3_nt: TGTGCCAGCAGCGTAGGGCGAGGGGGAACTGAAGCTTTCTTT; cdr3_aa: CASSVGRGGTEAFF
v_call: TRBV5-1; clone_size: NA; d_call: TRBD1; j_call: TRBJ1-1; cdr3_nt: TGCGCCAGCAGCTTGGGACAGGGGCTGGTGAACACTGAAGCTTTCTTT; cdr3_aa: CASSLGQGLVNTEAFF
v_call: TRBV13; clone_size: NA; d_call: NA; j_call: TRBJ2-1; cdr3_nt: TGTGCCAGCAGCTTCGGGACTCGGGCCAATGAGCAGTTCTTC; cdr3_aa: CASSFGTRANEQFF
v_call: TRBV4-2; clone_size: NA; d_call: NA; j_call: TRBJ2-4; cdr3_nt: TGTGCCAGCAGCCAAGACAATTCCAAAAACATTCAGTACTTC; cdr3_aa: CASSQDNSKNIQYF
v_call: TRBV5-5; clone_size: NA; d_call: NA; j_call: TRBJ1-2; cdr3_nt: TGTGCCAGCAGCTTGGGTGGCATTGATACTAACTATGGCTACACCTTC; cdr3_aa: CASSLGGIDTNYGYTF
v_call: TRBV5-4; clone_size: NA; d_call: TRBD2; j_call: TRBJ2-5; cdr3_nt: TGTGCCAGCAGCTTTGGCGGGAGGGTCGAAGAGACCCAGTACTTC; cdr3_aa: CASSFGGRVEETQYF
v_call: TRBV7-9; clone_size: NA; d_call: NA; j_call: TRBJ1-1; cdr3_nt: TGTGCCAGCAGCTTATCAGATGTGTTCACTGAAGCTTTCTTT; cdr3_aa: CASSLSDVFTEAFF
v_call: TRBV6-5; clone_size: few; d_call: TRBD2; j_call: TRBJ2-1; cdr3_nt: TGTGCCAGCCTTCTACGGGGGGGCCATGAGCAGTTCTTC; cdr3_aa: CASLLRGGHEQFF
v_call: TRBV19; clone_size: NA; d_call: NA; j_call: TRBJ1-2; cdr3_nt: TGTGCCAGTAGTATAGCGGTCCTAAACTATGGCTACACCTTC; cdr3_aa: CASSIAVLNYGYTF
v_call: TRBV3-1/TRBV3-2; clone_size: few; d_call: NA; j_call: TRBJ2-2; cdr3_nt: TGTGCCAGCAGCCAATCAACCGGGGAGCTGTTTTTT; cdr3_aa: CASSQSTGELFF
v_call: TRBV18; clone_size: NA; d_call: TRBD1; j_call: TRBJ1-1; cdr3_nt: TGTGCCAGCTCACCCCAAGGGGGCGAGAACACTGAAGCTTTCTTT; cdr3_aa: CASSPQGGENTEAFF
v_call: TRBV27; clone_size: NA; d_call: NA; j_call: TRBJ1-4; cdr3_nt: TGTGCCAGCAGTTTATCCCCGACAGAACAACACGCAACTAATGAAAAACTGTTTTTT; cdr3_aa: CASSLSPTEQHATNEKLFF
v_call: TRBV10-2; clone_size: few; d_call: NA; j_call: TRBJ1-4; cdr3_nt: TGCGCCAGCAGTGAGTCACACACAACTAATGAAAAACTGTTTTTT; cdr3_aa: CASSESHTTNEKLFF
v_call: TRBV10-3; clone_size: NA; d_call: TRBD1; j_call: TRBJ2-7; cdr3_nt: TGTGCCATCAGAGGACAGGGGGCGTACCCCTACGAGCAGTACTTC; cdr3_aa: CAIRGQGAYPYEQYF
v_call: TRBV10-2; clone_size: NA; d_call: TRBD1; j_call: TRBJ1-4; cdr3_nt: TGCGCCACACAGGGGACTAATGAAAAACTGTTTTTT; cdr3_aa: CATQGTNEKLFF
v_call: TRBV24-1; clone_size: NA; d_call: NA; j_call: TRBJ2-2; cdr3_nt: TGTGCCACCAGCGCGGGGACGGAGAACACCGGGGAGCTGTTTTTT; cdr3_aa: CATSAGTENTGELFF
v_call: TRBV4-1; clone_size: NA; d_call: TRBD2; j_call: TRBJ2-1; cdr3_nt: TGCGCCAGCAGCCCCACTGGGCGGGAGAGCTCCTACAATGAGCAGTTCTTC; cdr3_aa: CASSPTGRESSYNEQFF
v_call: TRBV2; clone_size: NA; d_call: TRBD1; j_call: TRBJ1-2; cdr3_nt: TGTGCCAGCAGTGCGGGACAGGGGCGCTATGGCTACACCTTC; cdr3_aa: CASSAGQGRYGYTF
v_call: TRBV12-1; clone_size: NA; d_call: NA; j_call: TRBJ2-7; cdr3_nt: TGTGCCAGCAGCTTTCGGCAGGGTAACTACGAGCAGTACTTC; cdr3_aa: CASSFRQGNYEQYF
v_call: TRBV4-2; clone_size: NA; d_call: NA; j_call: TRBJ1-3; cdr3_nt: TGTGCCAGCAGCCCCCCGGCTGTGGGGGGTGGAAACACCATATATTTT; cdr3_aa: CASSPPAVGGGNTIYF
v_call: TRBV29-1; clone_size: NA; d_call: NA; j_call: TRBJ2-1; cdr3_nt: TGCAGCGCCGGACATCCCAATGAGCAGTTCTTC; cdr3_aa: CSAGHPNEQFF
v_call: TRBV30; clone_size: NA; d_call: NA; j_call: TRBJ1-5; cdr3_nt: TGTGCCTGGAGTGCTGTACTAGGGCCCCAGCATTTT; cdr3_aa: CAWSAVLGPQHF
v_call: TRBV9; clone_size: few; d_call: TRBD2; j_call: TRBJ2-3; cdr3_nt: TGTGCCAGCAGCGTAGGTTTTGCGGGAGGGGGGGGCACAGATACGCAGTATTTT; cdr3_aa: CASSVGFAGGGGTDTQYF
v_call: TRBV15; clone_size: NA; d_call: TRBD2; j_call: TRBJ2-1; cdr3_nt: TGTGCCACCAGCAGGAGCGGGATCTCCTACAATGAGCAGTTCTTC; cdr3_aa: CATSRSGISYNEQFF
v_call: TRBV1; clone_size: NA; d_call: NA; j_call: TRBJ2-3; cdr3_nt: TGCACCAGCCGACCTAGCGGGAGAGGAGATACGCAGTATTTT; cdr3_aa: CTSRPSGRGDTQYF
v_call: TRBV6-5; clone_size: NA; d_call: NA; j_call: TRBJ1-5; cdr3_nt: TGTGCCAGCAGTTACTCGAGGAGGAATCAGCCCCAGCATTTT; cdr3_aa: CASSYSRRNQPQHF
v_call: TRBV30; clone_size: NA; d_call: NA; j_call: TRBJ1-5; cdr3_nt: TGTGCCTGGAGTGTACACGAGGGTCAGCCCCAGCATTTT; cdr3_aa: CAWSVHEGQPQHF
v_call: TRBV7-9; clone_size: NA; d_call: NA; j_call: TRBJ2-7; cdr3_nt: TGTGCCAGCACCCGGTCGACGGGACTGATCGACTACGAGCAGTACTTC; cdr3_aa: CASTRSTGLIDYEQYF
v_call: TRBV19; clone_size: NA; d_call: TRBD2; j_call: TRBJ2-5; cdr3_nt: TGTGCCAGTAGTCCCGCGGGGGGGAACCAAGAGACCCAGTACTTC; cdr3_aa: CASSPAGGNQETQYF
v_call: TRBV7-9; clone_size: NA; d_call: TRBD1; j_call: TRBJ1-2; cdr3_nt: TGTGCCAGCAGCTCGGACAGGGGACAGTCAAACTATGGCTACACCTTC; cdr3_aa: CASSSDRGQSNYGYTF
v_call: TRBV24-1; clone_size: few; d_call: NA; j_call: TRBJ1-1; cdr3_nt: TGTGCCACCAGTGGGGGCGGGAACACTGAAGCTTTCTTT; cdr3_aa: CATSGGGNTEAFF
v_call: TRBV24-1; clone_size: NA; d_call: NA; j_call: TRBJ2-1; cdr3_nt: TGTGCCACCAGCAATCCTCCCGCGGGGAAAAAAAATGAGCAGTTCTTC; cdr3_aa: CATSNPPAGKKNEQFF
v_call: TRBV2; clone_size: NA; d_call: NA; j_call: TRBJ2-7; cdr3_nt: TGTGCCAGCAGTGAGAGGAATCCCTACGAGCAGTACTTC; cdr3_aa: CASSERNPYEQYF
v_call: TRBV18; clone_size: NA; d_call: NA; j_call: TRBJ1-5; cdr3_nt: TGTGCCAGCTCACCACCAGGCCAGGGCAACCAGCCCCAGCATTTT; cdr3_aa: CASSPPGQGNQPQHF
v_call: TRBV9; clone_size: NA; d_call: TRBD2; j_call: TRBJ2-2; cdr3_nt: TGTGCCAGCAGCGTTTCCCCTAGCGGGAGGGTCGGGGAGCTGTTTTTT; cdr3_aa: CASSVSPSGRVGELFF
v_call: TRBV19; clone_size: NA; d_call: TRBD1; j_call: TRBJ1-1; cdr3_nt: TGTGCCAGTAGTCCCGGGACAGGGGTGGGCACTGAAGCTTTCTTT; cdr3_aa: CASSPGTGVGTEAFF
v_call: TRBV5-1; clone_size: NA; d_call: TRBD1; j_call: TRBJ1-1; cdr3_nt: TGCGCCAGCAGCTTAGACGGACAGGCCCTCGAAGCTTTCTTT; cdr3_aa: CASSLDGQALEAFF
v_call: TRBV4-1; clone_size: NA; d_call: NA; j_call: TRBJ1-1; cdr3_nt: TGCGCCAGCAGCCGCCAACAACCGAACACTGAAGCTTTCTTT; cdr3_aa: CASSRQQPNTEAFF
v_call: TRBV10-2; clone_size: once; d_call: TRBD2; j_call: TRBJ2-5; cdr3_nt: TGCGCCAGCGCACTAGCGGGAGGCCAAGAGACCCAGTACTTC; cdr3_aa: CASALAGGQETQYF
v_call: TRBV14; clone_size: NA; d_call: NA; j_call: TRBJ1-2; cdr3_nt: TGTGCCAGCAGCCCCCTGATGAGGGATGGCTACACCTTC; cdr3_aa: CASSPLMRDGYTF
v_call: TRBV10-3; clone_size: NA; d_call: NA; j_call: TRBJ1-5; cdr3_nt: TGTGCCATCAGTGAACAGAGCAATCAGCCCCAGCATTTT; cdr3_aa: CAISEQSNQPQHF
v_call: TRBV11-2; clone_size: NA; d_call: NA; j_call: TRBJ1-2; cdr3_nt: TGTGCCAGCAGTCCACAAGCAGTGGCAGGAGGCTACACCTTC; cdr3_aa: CASSPQAVAGGYTF
v_call: TRBV2; clone_size: NA; d_call: NA; j_call: TRBJ1-3; cdr3_nt: TGTGCCAGCAGCGCCCGAACAGGGACTGGAAACACCATATATTTT; cdr3_aa: CASSARTGTGNTIYF
v_call: TRBV10-1; clone_size: NA; d_call: TRBD1; j_call: TRBJ1-1; cdr3_nt: TGCGCCAGCAAAGACAGGGAGAACACTGAAGCTTTCTTT; cdr3_aa: CASKDRENTEAFF
v_call: TRBV2; clone_size: NA; d_call: NA; j_call: TRBJ2-2; cdr3_nt: TGTGCCAGTAGGAGAGGCGGAGACAACACCGGGGAGCTGTTTTTT; cdr3_aa: CASRRGGDNTGELFF
v_call: TRBV7-9; clone_size: NA; d_call: TRBD1; j_call: TRBJ1-1; cdr3_nt: TGTGCCAGCAGCCGGACAGGGGGCAAGGATGAAGCTTTCTTT; cdr3_aa: CASSRTGGKDEAFF
v_call: TRBV27; clone_size: NA; d_call: TRBD2; j_call: TRBJ2-7; cdr3_nt: TGTGCCAGCAGTTTAGTAGCGGGTCCTCTCTACGAGCAGTACTTC; cdr3_aa: CASSLVAGPLYEQYF